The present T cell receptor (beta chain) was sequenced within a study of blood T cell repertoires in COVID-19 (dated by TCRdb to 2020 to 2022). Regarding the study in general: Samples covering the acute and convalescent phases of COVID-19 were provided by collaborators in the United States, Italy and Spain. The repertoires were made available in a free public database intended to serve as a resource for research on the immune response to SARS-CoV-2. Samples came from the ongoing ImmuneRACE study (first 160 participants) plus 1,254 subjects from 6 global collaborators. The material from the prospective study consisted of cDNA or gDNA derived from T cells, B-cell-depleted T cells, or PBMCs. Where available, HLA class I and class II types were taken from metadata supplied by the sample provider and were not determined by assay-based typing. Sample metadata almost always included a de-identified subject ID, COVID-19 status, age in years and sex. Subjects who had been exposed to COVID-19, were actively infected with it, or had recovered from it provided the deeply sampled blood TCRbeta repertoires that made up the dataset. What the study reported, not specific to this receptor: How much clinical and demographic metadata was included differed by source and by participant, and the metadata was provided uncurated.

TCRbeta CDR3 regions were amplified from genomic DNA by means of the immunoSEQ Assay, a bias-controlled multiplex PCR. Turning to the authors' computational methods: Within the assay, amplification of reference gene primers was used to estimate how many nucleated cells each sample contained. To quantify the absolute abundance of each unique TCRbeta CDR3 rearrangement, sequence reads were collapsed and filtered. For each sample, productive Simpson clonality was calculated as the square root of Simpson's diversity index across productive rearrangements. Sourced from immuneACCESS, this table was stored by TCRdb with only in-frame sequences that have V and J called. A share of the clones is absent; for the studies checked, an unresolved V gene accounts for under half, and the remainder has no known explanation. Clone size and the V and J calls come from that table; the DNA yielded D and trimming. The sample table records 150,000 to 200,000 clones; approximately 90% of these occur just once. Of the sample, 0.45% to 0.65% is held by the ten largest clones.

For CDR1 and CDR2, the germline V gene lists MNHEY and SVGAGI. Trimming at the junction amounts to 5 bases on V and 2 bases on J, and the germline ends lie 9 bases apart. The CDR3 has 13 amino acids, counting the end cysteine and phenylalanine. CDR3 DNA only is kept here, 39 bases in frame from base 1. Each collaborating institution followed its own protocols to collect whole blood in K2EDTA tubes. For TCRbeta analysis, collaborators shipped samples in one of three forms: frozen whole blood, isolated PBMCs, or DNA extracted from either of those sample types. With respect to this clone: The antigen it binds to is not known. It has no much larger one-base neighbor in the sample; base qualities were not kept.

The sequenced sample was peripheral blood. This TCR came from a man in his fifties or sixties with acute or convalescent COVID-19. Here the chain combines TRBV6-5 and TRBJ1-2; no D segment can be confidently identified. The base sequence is TGTGCCAGCAGTCCTACCGGGAACTATGGCTACACCTTC. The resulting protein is CASSPTGNYGYTF.